This T cell receptor (beta chain) stems from a study of T cells in tumors after PD-1 blockade. Sequencing was performed with immunoSEQ multiplex PCR; in TCRdb, only in-frame clones are kept and a portion is missing. Of over 60,000 clones listed, about 74% are singletons. Germline-derived CDR1 and CDR2 are PRHDT and FYEKMQ (reference sequence). Trimming pared 5 bases from V and 6 bases from J, leaving 16 bases between. This CDR3 is 15 amino acids long. Sample: PBMCs, taken after anti-PD-1 treatment. The V call is TRBV13, the J call TRBJ1-4; no clear D gene. This clonotype was sampled from a human donor with basal cell carcinoma. This CDR3 is CASSPVASAHEKLFF. In nucleotides, the CDR3 is TGTGCCAGCAGCCCCGTGGCCTCGGCGCATGAAAAACTGTTTTTT.